This paragraph covers one T cell receptor beta chain sequence. This sample is part of a study of blood T cell repertoires in COVID-19. As for the study in general: From T cells, B-cell-depleted T cells, or PBMCs came the material, which was cDNA or gDNA.

The data were produced by immunoSEQ multiplex PCR, yet TCRdb's version contains in-frame clones alone and is incomplete. This table holds 100,000 to 150,000 clones, about 83% found once. V lost 4 bases and J lost 5; bases outside the gene matches: 9. Germline lookup yields CDR1 SGDLS and CDR2 YYNGEE. This CDR3 has 15 amino acids. The specimen sequenced was peripheral blood. This TCR came from a man in his forties or fifties with active or convalescent COVID-19. The V gene is TRBV9, the J gene TRBJ1-1; TRBD1 matches 9 bases. Written as DNA, the CDR3 is TGTGCCAGCAGCCCCCAGGGGACAGGGAGGACTGAAGCTTTCTTT. Translation: CASSPQGTGRTEAFF.